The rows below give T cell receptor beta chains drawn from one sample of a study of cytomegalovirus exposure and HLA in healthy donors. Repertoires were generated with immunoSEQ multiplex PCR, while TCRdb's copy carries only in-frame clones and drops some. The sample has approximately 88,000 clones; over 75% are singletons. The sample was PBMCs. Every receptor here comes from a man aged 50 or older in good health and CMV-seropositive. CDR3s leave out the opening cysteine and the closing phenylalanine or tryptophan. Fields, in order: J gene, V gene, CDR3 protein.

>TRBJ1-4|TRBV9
ASSGETGTAMGEKLF
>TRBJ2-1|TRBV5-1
ASSDAGGLSNEQF
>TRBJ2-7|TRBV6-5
ASSWTGTGGYEQY
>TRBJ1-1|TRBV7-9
ASSLYTGPNTEAF
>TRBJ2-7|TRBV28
ASRPRTGRFDEQY
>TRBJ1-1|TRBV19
ASIRGIAEAF
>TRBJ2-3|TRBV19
ASMGGSSTDTQY
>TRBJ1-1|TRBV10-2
ASSPDRRSEAF
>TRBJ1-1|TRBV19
ASITGGTEAF
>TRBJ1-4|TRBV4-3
ASSQDGTASNEKLF
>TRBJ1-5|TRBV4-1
ASSPNTGGGPQH
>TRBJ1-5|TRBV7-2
ASSLGAGGNQPQH
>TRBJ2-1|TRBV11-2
ASLPWAGAYNEQF
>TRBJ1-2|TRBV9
ASSVDRSAKGYT
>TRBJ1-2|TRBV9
ASRFSGSASDGYT
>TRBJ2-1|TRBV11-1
ASSRGLVSYNERF
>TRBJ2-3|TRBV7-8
ASSSRDTQY
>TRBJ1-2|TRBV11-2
ASSLEGTGGFNYGYT
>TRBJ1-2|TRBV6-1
ATMGWQGLNGYT
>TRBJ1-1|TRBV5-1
ASSLGYIRAGMNTEAF
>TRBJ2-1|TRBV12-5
ASGLRLAGRNEQF
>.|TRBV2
ASRSGTSYEQY
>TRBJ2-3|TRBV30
AWTSGNTDTQY
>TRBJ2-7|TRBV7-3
ASSSTPRLAGSREQY
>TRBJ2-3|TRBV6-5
ASSYGWGYADTQY
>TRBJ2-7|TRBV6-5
ASSYSISGGTEQY
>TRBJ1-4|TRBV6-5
ASSYSSRTAREKLF
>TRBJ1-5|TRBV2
ASRRQGDSQPQH